Sequencing of this TCR beta chain was carried out in a study of cytomegalovirus exposure and HLA in healthy donors. Points from the study as a whole: Serostatus for CMV was the only available immune exposure information. What a later analysis reportedly showed was that an Asian-associated ancestry cluster had fewer N-insertions than the 666-donor mean.

With V trimmed by 5 bases and J by 6 bases, 5 bases remained unmatched. CDR3 length equals 13 residues. CDR1 and CDR2 (germline): KGHSH, LQKENI. This clone was detected once. Its antigen remains unknown. Primers: 60 Vbeta forward and 13 Jbeta reverse. Assay: immunoSEQ multiplex PCR; the TCRdb copy retains only in-frame clones and omits some. The profile shows over 150,000 clones, about 80% of them singletons. Sequenced sample: PBMCs. The chain uses TRBV18 and TRBJ1-2, with 8 bases identical to TRBD1. The TCR sequence derives from a man younger than 40 in good health and CMV-seropositive. The CDR3 nucleotides are TGTGCCAGCTCAATCGGACAGGGCCATGGCTACACCTTC. This sequence encodes CASSIGQGHGYTF. Together with reference TRBV18 and TRBJ1-2, the CDR3 gives the full variable domain: NAGVMQNPRHLVRRRGQEARLRCSPMKGHSHVYWYRQLPEEGLKFMVYLQKENIIDESGMPKERFSAEFPKEGPSILRIQQVVRGDSAAYFCASSIGQGHGYTFGSGTRLTVV.